The present entry profiles one T cell receptor beta chain with its context. This record belongs to a study of blood T cell repertoires in COVID-19. Study summary: The samples span acute and convalescent COVID-19 from the United States, Italy and Spain.

Germline CDR1 reads SGHRS; CDR2 reads YFSETQ. V was trimmed by 0 bases and J by 6 bases, leaving 12 bases between them. The CDR3 is 15 amino acids. Authors' processing steps: Reference gene primer amplification in the assay estimated nucleated cell counts. Some clones are missing from TCRdb's copy, which holds only in-frame ones; the method was immunoSEQ multiplex PCR. D and trimming come from the DNA, and the V and J calls and clone size come from that table. The table includes 150,000 or so clones, about four fifths detected once. The sequenced material came from peripheral blood. The J gene is TRBJ1-4, the V gene TRBV5-1, with D maybe TRBD1 (5 bases). This clonotype originated in a woman aged 60-75 years with acute or convalescent COVID-19. CDR3 residues: CASSLEGAPYEKLFF. CDR3 bases: TGCGCCAGCAGCTTGGAAGGGGCACCGTATGAAAAACTGTTTTTT. The full variable domain, rest sourced from reference TRBV5-1 and TRBJ1-4, is KAGVTQTPRYLIKTRGQQVTLSCSPISGHRSVSWYQQTPGQGLQFLFEYFSETQRNKGNFPGRFSGRQFSNSRSEMNVSTLELGDSALYLCASSLEGAPYEKLFFGSGTQLSVL.